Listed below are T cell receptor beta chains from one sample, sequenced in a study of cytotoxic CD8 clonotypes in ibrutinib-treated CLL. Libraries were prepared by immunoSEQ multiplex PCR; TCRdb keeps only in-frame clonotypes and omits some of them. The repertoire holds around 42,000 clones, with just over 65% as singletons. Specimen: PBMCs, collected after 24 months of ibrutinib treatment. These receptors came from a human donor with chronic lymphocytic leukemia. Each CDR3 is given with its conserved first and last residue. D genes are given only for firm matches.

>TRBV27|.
CASSTPQYYSYNEQFF
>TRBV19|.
CATSAGGADTQYF
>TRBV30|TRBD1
CAWSRDSGSGNTIYF
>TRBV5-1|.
CASSESATNEKLFF
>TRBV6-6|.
CASSSRSAGQYF
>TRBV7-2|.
CASSFGGSSYNSPLHF
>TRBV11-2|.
CASSPHSDTQYF
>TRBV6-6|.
CASSPGGTTHGYTF
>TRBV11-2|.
CASSLSRWNEQFF
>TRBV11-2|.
CASSLTSGVYEQYF
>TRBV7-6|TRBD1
CASSLEGDSSAGEQYF
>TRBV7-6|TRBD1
CASSRQGDTDTQYF
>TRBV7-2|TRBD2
CASSFSGANNEQFF
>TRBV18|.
CAIPGNYGYTF
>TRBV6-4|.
CASSDGGAYNEKLFF
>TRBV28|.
CASSSLYEQYF